Each of the 10 T cell receptor beta chains below was sequenced from the same sample in a study of blood T cell repertoires in COVID-19. Assay used: immunoSEQ multiplex PCR; TCRdb lists only in-frame clones, some missing. The table shows a few hundred thousand clones, with approximately 85% occurring only once. The sequencing input was PBMCs or T cells enriched from blood (not recorded which). The receptors here all came from a woman aged 30 to 39 who had recovered from COVID-19.

This chain joins TRBV6-5 and TRBJ2-7, with unresolved D. The CDR3 consists of 13 residues. The germline gives CDR1 MNHEY, CDR2 SVGAGI. The germline V and J ends were trimmed by 0 bases and 4 bases, with 7 bases remaining between them. CDR3 in amino acids: CASSYSSNYEQYF. As DNA, the CDR3 is TGTGCCAGCAGTTACTCAAGCAATTACGAGCAGTACTTC.

This clone has a single count. The chain has TRBV28 and TRBJ1-2; the D gene is possibly TRBD1 (5 bases). The CDR3 is 14 residues long. CDR1 and CDR2 (germline): MDHEN, SYDVKM. V gave up 8 bases and J gave up 5 bases, with 18 bases separating them. In DNA form, the CDR3 reads TGTGCCAGCTCCGCTCCAGGGCTATATTATGGCTACACCTTC. Amino acid sequence: CASSAPGLYYGYTF.

This clone was counted a single time. V gene TRBV28 combines with J gene TRBJ1-2; tentative D call: TRBD1 (5 bases). Germline lookup yields CDR1 MDHEN and CDR2 SYDVKM. V was shortened by 1 base and J by 4 bases, with 13 bases between the two germline ends. This CDR3 spans 15 amino acids. CDR3 nucleotides: TGTGCCAGCAGTTTATCTTTGAGGGGAGGCTATGGCTACACCTTC. Encoded protein: CASSLSLRGGYGYTF.

The chain uses TRBV7-9 and TRBJ1-5, with D hard to call. The CDR3 consists of 14 residues. Germline V CDR1 and CDR2: SEHNR, FQNEAQ (reference sequence). Deletions cut 0 bases from V and 3 bases from J, with 6 bases between. Written as DNA, the CDR3 is TGTGCCAGCAGCTTAGCGCGGGACAATCAGCCCCAGCATTTT. Amino acid sequence: CASSLARDNQPQHF.

The rearrangement uses TRBV27 and TRBJ1-4, with D unclear. There are 14 residues in the CDR3. Trimming left V 4 bases short and J 7 bases short, with 13 bases between. Germline CDR1 is MNHEY and CDR2 is SMNVEV (reference sequence). The CDR3 region has the DNA TGTGCCAGCAGTTCCCGGGGATCCGGTGAAAAACTGTTTTTT. Encoded protein: CASSSRGSGEKLFF.

This chain connects TRBV2 to TRBJ2-2, with 7 bases identical to TRBD1. V trimming: 9 bases; J trimming: 4 bases; junction bases outside the gene matches: 8. The germline V gene has CDR1 SNHLY and CDR2 FYNNEI. The CDR3 totals 14 residues. CDR3 in amino acids: CASHWDSSTGELFF. The DNA of the CDR3 is TGTGCCAGTCATTGGGACAGCTCCACCGGGGAGCTGTTTTTT.

The chain links TRBV4-1 to TRBJ1-2, with D uncertain. The CDR3 spans 14 residues. Trimming stripped 0 bases from V and 4 bases from J, with 9 bases between. Germline loops: CDR1 MGHRA, CDR2 YSYEKL. In DNA, the CDR3 is TGCGCCAGCAGCCAAGAAGCGAACATCTATGGCTACACCTTC. Encoded protein: CASSQEANIYGYTF.

Only one count was recorded for this clone. The gene calls are TRBV6-5 and TRBJ2-5; maybe TRBD1 (6 bases). Germline V gives CDR1 MNHEY, CDR2 SVGAGI. Trimming shortened V by 4 bases and J by 4 bases, and 13 bases separated the two germline ends. The CDR3 totals 14 residues. For the CDR3, the DNA is TGTGCCAGCAGTTCACAGGGTAACCGAGAGACCCAGTACTTC. Translating gives CASSSQGNRETQYF.

V and J are TRBV19 and TRBJ2-3; maybe TRBD2 (6 bases). CDR1 and CDR2 from the germline V gene are LNHDA and SQIVND (reference sequence). The V end lost 4 bases, the J end lost 1 base, and 18 bases lay between the germline ends. CDR3 length: 17 residues. CDR3 nucleotides: TGTGCCAGTAGTAGAGGAAGACCGTCGGGGGGCACAGATACGCAGTATTTT. This encodes CASSRGRPSGGTDTQYF.

The chain carries TRBV7-9 and TRBJ1-1; tentatively, D is TRBD1 (6 bases). The CDR3 is made up of 13 amino acids. Trimming left V 5 bases short and J 4 bases short, with 11 bases between. Germline-derived CDR1 and CDR2 are SEHNR and FQNEAQ (reference sequence). The CDR3 DNA sequence: TGTGCCAGCAGCCGGACAGAGATCACTGAAGCTTTCTTT. Residues: CASSRTEITEAFF.